The entry below gives a single T cell receptor (beta chain) sequence along with its context. Its specificity is not known. The data stem from a study of post-analysis software for immune sequencing data. Overall study findings and caveats: Included in a set of roughly five TRBV segments more frequent in patients than controls were TRBV5-6, TRBV5-1 and TRBV20-1.

Prepared libraries of TCR beta cDNA carried unique molecular identifiers. Using its own MiXCR run on the PCR reads, TCRdb lists one record per CDR3 protein. The sample records under 900,000 distinct CDR3 sequences, 53% being singletons. The V and J ends lost 8 bases and 0 bases respectively, with 19 bases between them. The CDR3 spans 17 residues. The sample comprised blood. The receptor comes from a girl aged 10-17 years with multiple sclerosis. V is TRBV12-3 or TRBV12-4 and J is TRBJ2-2, with TRBD2 as a possible D gene (6 bases). The CDR3 sequence: CASSAPASVTNTGELFF. The DNA of the CDR3 is TGTGCCAGCTCAGCCCCAGCTAGCGTCACGAACACCGGGGAGCTGTTTTTT.